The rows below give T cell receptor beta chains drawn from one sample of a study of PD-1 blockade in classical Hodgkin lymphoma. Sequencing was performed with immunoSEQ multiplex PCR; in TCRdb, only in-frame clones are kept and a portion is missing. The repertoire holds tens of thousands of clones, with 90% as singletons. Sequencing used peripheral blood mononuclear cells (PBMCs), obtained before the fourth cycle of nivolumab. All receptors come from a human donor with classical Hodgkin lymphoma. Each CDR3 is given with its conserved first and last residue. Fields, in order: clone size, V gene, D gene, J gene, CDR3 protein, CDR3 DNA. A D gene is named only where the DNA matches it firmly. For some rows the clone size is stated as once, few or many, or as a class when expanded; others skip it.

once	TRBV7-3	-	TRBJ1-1	CASSLVQGPDWMNTEAFF	TGTGCCAGCAGCTTAGTGCAGGGCCCGGATTGGATGAACACTGAAGCTTTCTTT
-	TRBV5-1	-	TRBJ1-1	CASSLARLNTEAFF	TGCGCCAGCAGCTTGGCCAGGTTAAACACTGAAGCTTTCTTT
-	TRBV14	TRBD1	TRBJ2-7	CASSQKSRDRVGEQYF	TGTGCCAGCAGCCAGAAAAGCCGGGACAGGGTGGGAGAGCAGTACTTC
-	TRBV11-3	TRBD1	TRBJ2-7	CASSLEDGTGWYYEQYF	TGTGCCAGCAGCTTAGAAGACGGGACAGGGTGGTACTACGAGCAGTACTTC
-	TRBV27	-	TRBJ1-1	CASSPGKGVPNTEAFF	TGTGCCAGCAGTCCAGGAAAGGGTGTCCCGAACACTGAAGCTTTCTTT
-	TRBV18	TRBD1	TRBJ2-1	CASSLRGTGEFEQFF	TGTGCCAGCTCTCTCCGAGGGACAGGGGAGTTTGAGCAGTTCTTC
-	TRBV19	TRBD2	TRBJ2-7	CASSTSGTHSYEQYF	TGTGCCAGTAGTACTAGCGGGACCCACTCCTACGAGCAGTACTTC
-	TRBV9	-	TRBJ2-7	CASSVAGGGFYEQYF	TGTGCCAGCAGCGTAGCTGGTGGTGGTTTCTACGAGCAGTACTTC
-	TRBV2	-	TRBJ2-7	CASSEVYEQYF	TGTGCCAGCAGTGAAGTCTACGAGCAGTACTTC
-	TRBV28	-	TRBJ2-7	CASGFRDRYEQYF	TGTGCCAGCGGGTTTAGGGATCGTTACGAGCAGTACTTC
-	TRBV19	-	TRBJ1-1	CASTSPFNHRGEAFF	TGTGCCAGTACATCCCCGTTCAACCACCGAGGTGAAGCTTTCTTT
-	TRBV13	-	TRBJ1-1	CASSPLGPRNTEAFF	TGTGCCAGCAGCCCCCTCGGGCCCCGGAACACTGAAGCTTTCTTT
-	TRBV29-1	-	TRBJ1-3	CSVADPGPGNTIYF	TGCAGCGTTGCAGACCCAGGGCCCGGAAACACCATATATTTT
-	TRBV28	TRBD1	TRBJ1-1	CASSPPGTVNTEAFF	TGTGCCAGCAGTCCCCCCGGGACAGTGAACACTGAAGCTTTCTTT
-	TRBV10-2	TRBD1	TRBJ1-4	CASQDGGTGAEKLFF	TGCGCCAGCCAGGATGGGGGGACAGGAGCTGAAAAACTGTTTTTT
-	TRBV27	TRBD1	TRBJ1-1	CASAAGQGNTEAFF	TGTGCCAGCGCGGCGGGACAGGGAAACACTGAAGCTTTCTTT
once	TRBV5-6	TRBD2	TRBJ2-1	CAAQTSREGHEQFF	TGTGCCGCCCAGACTAGCCGGGAGGGGCATGAGCAGTTCTTC
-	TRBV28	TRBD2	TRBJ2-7	CASSLVLAGAIYEQYF	TGTGCCAGCAGTTTAGTTCTAGCGGGAGCCATCTACGAGCAGTACTTC
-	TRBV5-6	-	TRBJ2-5	CASSSDRGPRGLKETQYF	TGTGCCAGCAGCTCCGACCGGGGCCCGCGGGGCTTGAAAGAGACCCAGTACTTC
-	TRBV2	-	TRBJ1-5	CASSGGGPQPQHF	TGCGCCAGCAGTGGGGGGGGCCCTCAGCCCCAGCATTTT
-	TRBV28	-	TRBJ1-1	CASTRPGLSEAFF	TGTGCCAGCACCCGACCGGGTCTTAGTGAAGCTTTCTTT
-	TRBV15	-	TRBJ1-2	CATSRDRSWDSVGYTF	TGTGCCACCAGCAGAGATCGATCTTGGGATTCAGTTGGCTACACCTTC
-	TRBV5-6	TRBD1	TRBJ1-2	CASSPRDRGLLVF	TGTGCCAGCAGCCCGCGCGACAGGGGCCTTTTGGTCTTC
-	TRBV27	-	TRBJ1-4	CASSSVTKPHEKLFF	TGTGCCAGCAGTTCGGTCACTAAACCCCACGAAAAACTGTTTTTT
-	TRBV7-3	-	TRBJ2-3	CASSLALTDTQYF	TGTGCCAGCAGCTTGGCGCTCACAGATACGCAGTATTTT
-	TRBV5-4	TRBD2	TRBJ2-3	CASSRGLAGGSSTDTQYF	TGTGCCAGCAGCCGGGGACTAGCGGGTGGTTCTAGCACAGATACGCAGTATTTT
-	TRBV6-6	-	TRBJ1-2	CASSSTRLDGYTF	TGTGCCAGCAGTTCGACCCGTTTGGATGGCTACACCTTC
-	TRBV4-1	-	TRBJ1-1	CASSHNSMNTEAFF	TGCGCCAGCAGCCACAACAGCATGAACACTGAAGCTTTCTTT
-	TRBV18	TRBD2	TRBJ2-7	CASSPRGAGALEQYF	TGTGCCAGCTCACCGAGGGGTGCGGGAGCGCTCGAGCAGTACTTC
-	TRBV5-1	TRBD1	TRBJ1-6	CASSLGLTGNNSPLHF	TGCGCCAGCAGCCTTGGCCTGACAGGGAATAATTCACCCCTCCACTTT
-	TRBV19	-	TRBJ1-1	CASSLYSVNTEAFF	TGTGCCAGTAGTCTATACTCTGTAAACACTGAAGCTTTCTTT
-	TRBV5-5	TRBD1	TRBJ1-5	CASSYGTGALNQPQHF	TGTGCCAGCAGCTACGGGACAGGGGCTCTAAATCAGCCCCAGCATTTT
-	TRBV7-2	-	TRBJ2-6	CASSLVTSGANVLTF	TGTGCCAGCAGCTTAGTTACCTCTGGGGCCAACGTCCTGACTTTC
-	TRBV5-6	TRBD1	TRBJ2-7	CASRQSRGLAYEQYF	TGTGCCAGCCGCCAGAGCAGGGGGTTGGCCTACGAGCAGTACTTC
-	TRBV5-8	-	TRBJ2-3	CASKYTDTQYF	TGTGCCAGCAAGTACACAGATACGCAGTATTTT
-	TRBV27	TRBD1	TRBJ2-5	CASSFLQRTGQETQYF	TGTGCCAGCAGTTTCCTCCAAAGGACAGGCCAAGAGACCCAGTACTTC
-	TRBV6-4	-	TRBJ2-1	CASSEAGIENEQFF	TGTGCCAGCAGTGAAGCAGGGATCGAAAATGAGCAGTTCTTC
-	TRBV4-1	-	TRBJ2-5	CASSQSHWGETQYF	TGCGCCAGCAGCCAATCACATTGGGGAGAGACCCAGTACTTC
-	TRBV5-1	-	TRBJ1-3	CASSTQSSSDTIYF	TGCGCCAGCAGCACACAGTCCTCATCAGACACCATATATTTT
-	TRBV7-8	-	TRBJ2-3	CASSSPVGARVYF	TGTGCCAGCAGCAGCCCCGTGGGGGCCCGGGTGTATTTT
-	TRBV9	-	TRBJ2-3	CASSVSGLIPSSTDTQYF	TGTGCCAGCAGCGTATCGGGACTTATTCCCTCTAGCACAGATACGCAGTATTTT
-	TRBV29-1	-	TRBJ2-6	CSVPFIDSSWTGANVLTF	TGCAGCGTTCCCTTTATAGACAGTTCCTGGACGGGGGCCAACGTCCTGACTTTC
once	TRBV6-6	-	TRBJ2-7	CASSYSLGNEQYF	TGTGCCAGCAGTTACTCTCTCGGGAACGAGCAGTACTTC
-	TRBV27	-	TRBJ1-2	CASSLSGGRGYTF	TGTGCCAGCAGTTTATCAGGGGGTAGAGGCTACACCTTC
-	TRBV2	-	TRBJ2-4	CASSEAGLSKNIQYF	TGTGCCAGCAGTGAAGCGGGGCTAAGCAAAAACATTCAGTACTTC
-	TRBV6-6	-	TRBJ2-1	CASSYSATTNEQFF	TGTGCCAGCAGTTACTCCGCGACTACCAATGAGCAGTTCTTC